The 30 T cell receptor beta chains below all came from one sample that was sequenced in a study of control samples from healthy donors and cancer patients. Sequencing used immunoSEQ multiplex PCR; TCRdb keeps in-frame clones, though not all of them. The sample has 170,000 or so clones, about 91% seen once; the top ten hold just over 2%. What was sequenced was blood. The origin of the receptors is a woman aged 40 to 50 in good health.

The chain links TRBV28 to TRBJ1-6; 10 bases are shared with TRBD1. The CDR3 has 17 residues. J lost 9 bases, V lost 6 bases, and 14 bases had no gene match. Germline V gives CDR1 MDHEN, CDR2 SYDVKM. The CDR3 sequence: CASRPGTGVGRVSPLHF. The CDR3 DNA is TGTGCCAGCAGACCCGGGACAGGGGTTGGTAGAGTTTCACCCCTCCACTTT.

Comments on this clone: Compared with germline, one end of the junction differs, possibly owing to a read error. The J gene is TRBJ2-3, the V gene TRBV20-1; TRBD2 is a possible D gene (6 bases). The CDR3 is 10 residues long. Germline V gene lookup returns CDR1 DFQATT and CDR2 SNEGSKA (reference sequence). CDR3 sequence: CSASGTPPHF. Written as DNA, the CDR3 is TGCAGTGCTTCCGGGACTCCACCTCATTTT.

This clone has only one observation. The J gene is TRBJ1-4, the V gene TRBV2, with a weak D call TRBD1 (5 bases). The CDR3 loop spans 15 amino acids. The germline V gene encodes CDR1 SNHLY and CDR2 FYNNEI. V was clipped by 1 base and J by 4 bases, with 10 bases between them. CDR3 DNA sequence: TGTGCCAGCAGTGAAGACAGGACCAATAATGAAAAACTGTTTTTT. Its protein is CASSEDRTNNEKLFF.

The chain joins TRBV12-3 or TRBV12-4 to TRBJ2-1; tentatively, D is TRBD2 (5 bases). V was cut by 3 bases and J by 6 bases, with 9 bases left in between. The CDR3 extends over 13 amino acids. CDR3: CASSFRESNEQFF. The CDR3 DNA reads as TGTGCCAGCAGTTTCCGGGAAAGCAATGAGCAGTTCTTC.

The V call is TRBV15, the J call TRBJ2-1; 7 bases align to TRBD1. Germline V gives CDR1 LNHNV, CDR2 YYDKDF (reference sequence). Trimming cost V 5 bases and J 5 bases; bases outside gene matches: 12. The CDR3 sequence is 16 residues long. CDR3 in amino acids: CATSRPGGQLNNEQFF. The CDR3 region has the DNA TGTGCCACCAGCCGCCCTGGGGGACAGTTAAACAATGAGCAGTTCTTC.

V gene TRBV4-1 combines with J gene TRBJ1-6, with D unclear. The V end was cut by 1 base, the J end by 14 bases, with 9 bases between. Germline assignment: CDR1 MGHRA and CDR2 YSYEKL. This CDR3 comprises 12 residues. The CDR3 spells CASSQVGVSLHF. The CDR3 nucleotides read TGCGCCAGCAGCCAAGTCGGGGTATCCCTCCACTTT.

The V gene is TRBV4-1, the J gene TRBJ2-7, with D perhaps TRBD1 (5 bases). The CDR3 has 14 residues. The V end lost 4 bases, the J end lost 2 bases, and 12 bases lay between the germline ends. Germline loops: CDR1 MGHRA, CDR2 YSYEKL. CDR3 nucleotides: TGCGCCAGCAGCCTCCCAGGGTCGGCCTACGAGCAGTACTTC. Translation gives CASSLPGSAYEQYF.

This chain connects TRBV2 to TRBJ2-2, with 9 positions matching TRBD1. This CDR3 comprises 14 residues. V lost 6 bases and J lost 5; bases outside the gene matches: 4. CDR1 is SNHLY and CDR2 is FYNNEI in the germline V gene. In DNA, the CDR3 is TGTGCCAGCAGAGGGACAGGGCAGACCGGGGAGCTGTTTTTT. Protein: CASRGTGQTGELFF.

The chain links TRBV19 to TRBJ2-1; 13 bases agree with TRBD2. The J segment lost 9 bases and the V segment lost 3 bases, leaving 8 bases of the junction unmatched. From germline, CDR1 is LNHDA and CDR2 SQIVND (reference sequence). The CDR3 spans 16 residues. The CDR3 DNA reads as TGTGCCAGTAGTATGAGTGGACTAGCGGGGGCGCCTGAGCAGTTCTTC. Its protein is CASSMSGLAGAPEQFF.

The CDR3 region is CASSQVASGGASQETQYF. The CDR3 bases are TGTGCCAGCAGCCAAGTCGCCAGCGGGGGGGCCTCCCAAGAGACCCAGTACTTC. The chain has TRBV3-1 (or the pseudogene TRBV3-2) and TRBJ2-5, with 10 bases fitting TRBD2. Trimming at V came to 1 base and at J to 1 base, leaving 9 bases not matched to a gene. The CDR3 covers 18 residues. Looked up from germline, CDR1 is LGHDT and CDR2 is YNNKEL (reference sequence).

The chain combines TRBV6-2 or TRBV6-3 with TRBJ1-1; D unresolved. Trimming took 5 bases from V and 2 from J, leaving 9 bases between them. Germline values: CDR1 MNHEY, CDR2 SVGEGT. The CDR3 loop spans 13 amino acids. CDR3 loop: CASSTDINTEAFF. The CDR3 region has the DNA TGTGCCAGCAGTACCGATATTAACACTGAAGCTTTCTTT.

V usage is TRBV5-1 and J usage is TRBJ2-1, with D perhaps TRBD2 (7 bases). Germline lookup yields CDR1 SGHRS and CDR2 YFSETQ. V dropped 1 base and J dropped 3 bases, with 11 bases sitting between them. The CDR3 extends over 15 amino acids. CDR3 amino acids: CASSLIGGDYNEQFF. The CDR3 nucleotides are TGCGCCAGCAGCTTGATAGGGGGGGACTACAATGAGCAGTTCTTC.

The chain is built from TRBV29-1 and TRBJ2-1; D remains ambiguous. V gave up 3 bases and J gave up 5 bases, with 11 bases separating them. Germline values: CDR1 SQVTM, CDR2 ANQGSEA. This CDR3 has 13 residues. CDR3 amino acids: CSVDEDGDNEQFF. The CDR3 nucleotides are TGCAGCGTTGACGAGGACGGTGACAATGAGCAGTTCTTC.

The chain recombines TRBV4-1 with TRBJ2-2, with 9 bases identical to TRBD2. Germline CDR1 is MGHRA and CDR2 is YSYEKL. The trim removed 0 bases at V and 3 bases at J, leaving 2 bases unmatched. The length of the CDR3 is 16 residues. CDR3: CASSQERGGYTGELFF. Here the CDR3 DNA reads TGCGCCAGCAGCCAAGAGCGGGGGGGTTACACCGGGGAGCTGTTTTTT.

The genes are TRBV24-1 and TRBJ2-1; 12 bases map to TRBD2. J lost 9 bases, V lost 6 bases, and 8 bases had no gene match. Germline-derived CDR1 and CDR2 are KGHDR and SFDVKD. CDR3 length equals 15 residues. The CDR3 sequence is CATSSTSGGKFEQFF. The CDR3 nucleotides are TGTGCCACCAGTTCGACTAGCGGGGGCAAGTTTGAGCAGTTCTTC.

The genes are TRBV24-1 and TRBJ1-1; no firm D call. The CDR3 extends over 9 amino acids. Germline CDR1 is KGHDR and CDR2 is SFDVKD. Between the trimmed V and J ends, which lost 9 bases and 11 bases, there was a span of 9 bases. As DNA, the CDR3 is TGTGCCACCCGTCCTTATGCTTTCTTT. Its protein product is CATRPYAFF.

The chain couples TRBV6-6 to TRBJ2-7; 8 bases align to TRBD1. Losses at the gene ends were 7 bases for V and 7 bases for J; bases not matched to a gene: 9. The CDR3 contains 13 residues. CDR1 is MNHNY, CDR2 SVGAGI, per germline (reference sequence). The DNA for the CDR3 is TGTGCCAGCAAGGGGGACAGGTCGGGGGAGCAGTACTTC. Translated: CASKGDRSGEQYF.

The chain carries TRBV20-1 and TRBJ1-1; D may be TRBD1 (5 bases). There are 14 residues in the CDR3. V lost 3 bases to trimming and J lost 1 base, with 12 bases between them. Germline V gene lookup returns CDR1 DFQATT and CDR2 SNEGSKA (reference sequence). The CDR3, as DNA: TGCAGTGCTAGTCGGGGCACACAGAACACTGAAGCTTTCTTT. Translated: CSASRGTQNTEAFF.

J is TRBJ2-3 and V is TRBV18; the D is unclear. Trimming removed 6 bases from V and 1 base from J, with 11 bases in between. The germline gives CDR1 KGHSH, CDR2 LQKENI. The CDR3 has 14 amino acids. The CDR3 region is CASSPNVRTDTQYF. DNA for the CDR3: TGTGCCAGCTCGCCAAACGTTCGCACAGATACGCAGTATTTT.

Only one count was recorded for this clone. The V and J genes are TRBV5-1 and TRBJ2-7; D perhaps matches TRBD2 (7 bases). The ends were cut back, 4 bases at V and 6 bases at J, with 17 bases in the middle. This CDR3 has 14 amino acids. Germline lookup yields CDR1 SGHRS and CDR2 YFSETQ. CDR3 bases: TGCGCCAGCAGCCCCCTTGGGGGCGGGGGCGAGCAGTACTTC. Amino acids: CASSPLGGGGEQYF.

The rearrangement joins TRBV27 to TRBJ2-7; D gene uncertain. The CDR3 is made up of 13 amino acids. V was shortened by 3 bases and J by 3 bases, with 9 bases between the two germline ends. CDR1 and CDR2 from the germline V gene are MNHEY and SMNVEV (reference sequence). CDR3 sequence: CASSFGQVYEQYF. CDR3 sequence (DNA): TGTGCCAGCAGTTTCGGCCAAGTCTACGAGCAGTACTTC.

DNA for the CDR3: TGTGCCAGCAGCTACCGACGGGAGACCGGGGAGCTGTTTTTT. This translates into CASSYRRETGELFF. The gene calls are TRBV14 and TRBJ2-2; TRBD2 might be the D (6 bases). In germline, CDR1 is SGHDN, CDR2 FVKESK. This CDR3 has 14 amino acids. V dropped 5 bases and J dropped 5 bases, with 12 bases sitting between them.

The gene calls are TRBV6-5 and TRBJ1-1; TRBD1 matches at 7 bases. Germline V gene lookup returns CDR1 MNHEY and CDR2 SVGAGI. J was trimmed by 4 bases and V by 4 bases; bases with no gene match: 12. The CDR3 loop spans 16 amino acids. The CDR3 loop is CASSSAQGKGRTEAFF. Here the CDR3 DNA reads TGTGCCAGCAGTTCCGCACAGGGGAAAGGGCGCACTGAAGCTTTCTTT.

The rearrangement uses TRBV27 and TRBJ2-7; 10 nucleotides agree with TRBD1. This CDR3 region has 13 residues. The V gene end was trimmed by 6 bases and the J gene end by 4 bases; junction bases not matched to a gene: 3. CDR1 is MNHEY, CDR2 SMNVEV, per germline (reference sequence). Here the CDR3 reads CASRGQGRYEQYF. The DNA of the CDR3 is TGTGCCAGCAGGGGACAGGGGCGGTACGAGCAGTACTTC.

The chain combines TRBV7-9 with TRBJ1-5; weak D call: TRBD1 (6 bases). V gave up 7 bases and J gave up 5 bases, with 12 bases separating them. Germline-derived CDR1 and CDR2 are SEHNR and FQNEAQ (reference sequence). This CDR3 has 13 residues. CDR3 protein: CASTNRVDQPQHF. CDR3 in DNA: TGTGCCAGCACCAACAGGGTGGATCAGCCCCAGCATTTT.

The chain couples TRBV6-5 to TRBJ1-2; maybe TRBD1 (5 bases). This CDR3 is built from 13 residues. V lost 6 bases, J lost 6 bases, and 14 bases lay in between. CDR1 is MNHEY and CDR2 is SVGAGI in the germline V gene. CDR3 in amino acids: CASSHRDGDGYTF. DNA of the CDR3: TGTGCCAGCAGCCACCGGGACGGGGATGGCTACACCTTC.

The gene calls are TRBV19 and TRBJ1-1; D gene uncertain. The CDR3 is 12 amino acids. Germline-derived CDR1 and CDR2 are LNHDA and SQIVND (reference sequence). V was shortened by 1 base and J by 5 bases, with 5 bases between the two germline ends. CDR3 residues: CASSIGLTEAFF. The CDR3, as DNA: TGTGCCAGTAGTATAGGGCTGACTGAAGCTTTCTTT.

The chain employs TRBV7-9 and TRBJ1-1, with TRBD1 as a possible D gene (5 bases). Trimming shortened V by 4 bases and J by 2 bases, and 8 bases separated the two germline ends. CDR1 and CDR2 from the germline V gene are SEHNR and FQNEAQ (reference sequence). CDR3 size: 13 residues. The CDR3 DNA reads TGTGCCAGCAGCTGGGACGCAAACACTGAAGCTTTCTTT. Protein sequence: CASSWDANTEAFF.

The chain links TRBV7-8 to TRBJ1-5; the D is unclear. The V end lost 5 bases, the J end lost 4 bases, and 15 bases lay between the germline ends. The CDR3 runs to 15 residues. The germline V gene encodes CDR1 SGHVS and CDR2 FQNEAQ. CDR3 sequence (DNA): TGTGCCAGCAGCCTAGTTTGGGAGGGAAATCAGCCCCAGCATTTT. It codes for CASSLVWEGNQPQHF.

This clone was seen more than once but under ten times. Other DNA sequences within the sample encode an identical CDR3. The chain joins TRBV11-2 to TRBJ1-4; 8 bases fit TRBD1. Germline V gene data show CDR1 as SGHAT and CDR2 as FQNNGV. V shed 5 bases and J 7 bases; nucleotides not matched to a gene: 6. The CDR3 covers 14 residues. CDR3 loop: CASSLGQGSEKLFF. CDR3 nucleotide sequence: TGTGCCAGCAGCCTCGGACAGGGCAGTGAAAAACTGTTTTTT.